This T cell receptor (beta chain) was retrieved from a study of T-cell memory formation after mild COVID-19. Study as a whole: TCR clusters were largely donor specific.

A note on this clonotype: Its cognate antigen is unknown.

TCRdb independently ran MiXCR on the 5' RACE reads; one entry per CDR3 protein. Of 250,000 to 300,000 distinct CDR3 sequences in the sample, around 15% were seen once. Trimming took 5 bases from V and 4 from J, leaving 8 bases between them. The germline V gene has CDR1 SGHVS and CDR2 FQNEAQ. The CDR3 length is 12 residues. General study results and limits: CD4/CD8 balance characterized clones contracting day 15 to 85, and CD4+ skew characterized later expanders. Cross-reactive memory seemingly joined, as some responding clones were found in pre-infection memory.

The sequenced sample consisted of PBMCs or a T cell subset sorted from them (not recorded which). The receptor was isolated from a young man who had mild COVID-19 (a few samples of this study predate the infection). Cell type and time point are not known. The rearrangement links TRBV7-8 to TRBJ2-5, with D perhaps TRBD1 (5 bases). The CDR3 DNA follows: TGTGCCAGCAGCCAGGGTATAGAGACCCAGTACTTC. The encoded protein is CASSQGIETQYF.